One sample yielded the 18 T cell receptor beta chains listed below, sequenced in a study of blood T cell repertoires in COVID-19. Method: immunoSEQ multiplex PCR; TCRdb's copy keeps in-frame clones and lacks some. The table shows about 670,000 clones, with 90% occurring only once. Material: peripheral blood. These TCRs come from a young woman with acute or convalescent COVID-19.

The chain recombines TRBV10-3 with TRBJ2-7, with 10 bases matching TRBD1. CDR1 ENHRY and CDR2 SYGVKD come from the germline V gene. The CDR3 runs 20 residues. J lost 4 bases, V lost 4 bases, and 22 bases had no gene match. DNA of the CDR3: TGTGCCATCAGTGTCCTCCGGGACAGGGGTATCGGCCTGATGACGTACGAGCAGTACTTC. The encoded protein is CAISVLRDRGIGLMTYEQYF.

V gene TRBV24-1 combines with J gene TRBJ1-2; TRBD1 agrees at 7 bases. Germline loops: CDR1 KGHDR, CDR2 SFDVKD. CDR3 length: 15 amino acids. V shed 5 bases, J shed 4 bases, and the junction held 9 bases outside the gene matches. The CDR3 spells CATSGLTGDRYGYTF. CDR3 sequence (DNA): TGTGCCACCAGTGGTTTAACAGGGGATCGCTATGGCTACACCTTC.

The chain carries TRBV12-5 and TRBJ1-1; weak D call: TRBD1 (5 bases). Between the trimmed V and J ends, which lost 0 bases and 0 bases, there was a span of 14 bases. Per germline, CDR1 LGHNT and CDR2 FRNRAP. This CDR3 spans 17 amino acids. CDR3 nucleotides: TGTGCTAGTGGTTTGGTAGGATTGGGGCGGATGAACACTGAAGCTTTCTTT. It encodes CASGLVGLGRMNTEAFF.

The chain is built from TRBV29-1 and TRBJ2-7; 10 nucleotides line up with TRBD1. Germline V CDR1 and CDR2: SQVTM, ANQGSEA. The CDR3 loop spans 13 amino acids. J was trimmed by 6 bases and V by 6 bases; bases with no gene match: 8. CDR3 in amino acids: CSVGTGVWGEQYF. The DNA for the CDR3 is TGCAGCGTCGGGACAGGGGTTTGGGGCGAGCAGTACTTC.

This clone was seen just once. CDR3 coding DNA: TGTGCCAGTAGCCCCAGGGACAGATACTATGGCTACACCTTC. Protein product: CASSPRDRYYGYTF. The genes are TRBV19 and TRBJ1-2, with 7 bases aligning to TRBD1. This CDR3 spans 14 amino acids. Germline values: CDR1 LNHDA, CDR2 SQIVND (reference sequence). V shed 6 bases, J shed 3 bases, and the junction held 7 bases outside the gene matches.

This clone was found once. The chain is built from TRBV27 and TRBJ1-3; D gene uncertain. The CDR3 covers 10 residues. The germline V and J ends were trimmed by 6 bases and 7 bases, with 4 bases remaining between them. The germline CDR1 and CDR2 sequences are MNHEY and SMNVEV (reference sequence). The CDR3 coding sequence is TGTGCCAGCAGGTCGAACACCATATATTTT. It codes for CASRSNTIYF.

The rearrangement links TRBV7-9 to TRBJ2-2; weak D call: TRBD1 (5 bases). Germline assignment: CDR1 SEHNR and CDR2 FQNEAQ (reference sequence). The length of the CDR3 is 13 residues. Between the trimmed V and J ends, which lost 1 base and 6 bases, there was a span of 6 bases. The CDR3 DNA is TGTGCCAGCAGCTTAGAGACAGCCGGGGAGCTGTTTTTT. As protein: CASSLETAGELFF.

The rearrangement uses TRBV27 and TRBJ2-7, with 9 bases that match TRBD1. This CDR3 has 16 residues. Germline CDR1 MNHEY, CDR2 SMNVEV (reference sequence). V lost 3 bases to trimming and J lost 4 bases; unmatched junction nucleotides: 10. The CDR3 DNA sequence: TGTGCCAGCAGTTTCAGAGGAGACAGGGGGGTGTACGAGCAGTACTTC. This encodes CASSFRGDRGVYEQYF.

V is TRBV5-1 and J is TRBJ1-3, with 7 nucleotides matching TRBD1. The CDR3 covers 19 residues. Germline V gene data show CDR1 as SGHRS and CDR2 as YFSETQ. V lost 4 bases to trimming and J lost 0 bases; unmatched junction nucleotides: 16. The DNA of the CDR3 is TGCGCCAGCAGCCCAGAAGCCGGGACAGCTAGACCCTCTGGAAACACCATATATTTT. Translating it yields CASSPEAGTARPSGNTIYF. The full variable domain, with the rest looked up from reference TRBV5-1 and TRBJ1-3, is KAGVTQTPRYLIKTRGQQVTLSCSPISGHRSVSWYQQTPGQGLQFLFEYFSETQRNKGNFPGRFSGRQFSNSRSEMNVSTLELGDSALYLCASSPEAGTARPSGNTIYFGEGSWLTVV.

The J gene is TRBJ1-5, the V gene TRBV19, with TRBD1 as a possible D gene (6 bases). The V end was cut by 0 bases, the J end by 4 bases, with 13 bases between. The CDR3 length is 16 residues. The germline CDR1 and CDR2 sequences are LNHDA and SQIVND (reference sequence). This chain's CDR3 is CASSIEAGAQNQPQHF. DNA of the CDR3: TGTGCCAGTAGTATAGAGGCAGGGGCTCAGAATCAGCCCCAGCATTTT.

This clone was seen more than once but under ten times. The V and J genes are TRBV6-5 and TRBJ1-1, with 7 bases matching TRBD1. This CDR3 contains 13 residues. The germline gives CDR1 MNHEY, CDR2 SVGAGI. J lost 3 bases, V lost 9 bases, and 7 bases had no gene match. The chain's CDR3 is CASPGQTYTEAFF. The CDR3 DNA sequence: TGTGCCAGTCCGGGACAGACTTACACTGAAGCTTTCTTT.

The rearrangement joins TRBV24-1 to TRBJ2-1, with TRBD2 as a possible D gene (6 bases). In germline, CDR1 is KGHDR, CDR2 SFDVKD. V was trimmed by 1 base and J by 8 bases, leaving 11 bases between them. There are 14 residues in the CDR3. This CDR3 is CATSDLGGADEQFF. The CDR3, as DNA: TGTGCCACCAGTGATTTAGGAGGGGCCGATGAGCAGTTCTTC.

This clone was seen a single time. J is TRBJ2-1 and V is TRBV6-2 or TRBV6-3; 16 positions agree with TRBD2. CDR1 and CDR2 (germline): MNHEY, SVGEGT. This CDR3 contains 21 residues. After removal of 0 bases from V and 0 bases from J, the junction contained 8 bases not matched to a gene. CDR3 nucleotide sequence: TGTGCCAGCAGTTACTCGCCGGGACTAGCGGGGGGGCCGGGCTCCTACAATGAGCAGTTCTTC. Translated, it gives CASSYSPGLAGGPGSYNEQFF.

The V call is TRBV25-1, the J call TRBJ1-2; 9 nucleotides agree with TRBD1. Germline lookup yields CDR1 MGHDK and CDR2 SYGVNS. With V trimmed by 6 bases and J by 7 bases, 3 bases remained unmatched. The CDR3 is 12 amino acids. The CDR3 spells CASSDRGSGYTF. The CDR3 coding sequence is TGTGCCAGCAGCGACAGGGGGAGTGGCTACACCTTC.

This sequence joins TRBV7-3 and TRBJ2-1; tentative D call: TRBD2 (6 bases). The germline CDR1 and CDR2 sequences are SGHTA and FQGTGA. V lost 5 bases to trimming and J lost 2 bases, with 19 bases between them. The CDR3 is 17 residues long. The CDR3 DNA follows: TGTGCCAGCAGCAATAAGATTGGGACTGGGACCTACAATGAGCAGTTCTTC. The encoded protein is CASSNKIGTGTYNEQFF.

This chain joins TRBV10-2 and TRBJ2-5; D possibly corresponds to TRBD1 (5 bases). The CDR3 has 12 residues. The germline CDR1 and CDR2 sequences are WSHSY and SAAADI. V lost 8 bases and J lost 7, with 14 bases in between. Written as DNA, the CDR3 is TGCGCCAGCTTGGGCAATACAGGGACCCAGTACTTC. Translating gives CASLGNTGTQYF.

This chain links TRBV5-4 with TRBJ1-6; 10 bases are a match to TRBD1. Germline trimming cut 2 bases from V and 8 bases from J; bases unmatched to any gene: 4. This CDR3 is built from 15 residues. CDR1 and CDR2 from the germline V gene are SGHNT and YYREEE (reference sequence). The CDR3 bases are TGTGCCAGCAGCTTAGCCGGGACAGGGGATTCACCCCTCCACTTT. Its translation: CASSLAGTGDSPLHF.

The genes are TRBV9 and TRBJ1-2; possible D gene TRBD1, 6 bases. Per the germline V gene, CDR1 is SGDLS and CDR2 is YYNGEE. V lost 0 bases, J lost 4 bases, and 13 bases lay in between. This CDR3 has 15 amino acids. CDR3 protein: CASSVVATGFYGYTF. CDR3 in DNA: TGTGCCAGCAGCGTAGTGGCAACAGGGTTCTATGGCTACACCTTC.